This TCR beta chain was documented in a study of blood T cell repertoires in COVID-19. Study-level background: Spain, Italy and the United States supplied samples that represented acute and convalescent COVID-19. The cDNA or gDNA used as material had been derived from T cells, B-cell-depleted T cells, or PBMCs.

In the authors' workflow: Reference gene primer amplification in the assay estimated nucleated cell counts. This table comes from immunoSEQ multiplex PCR, and its TCRdb copy is limited to in-frame clones, with some not included. From that table come the V and J calls and clone size; the DNA was used to work out D and trimming. The sample consists of 99,000 or so clones, roughly 80% of them appearing once. The CDR3 covers 13 residues. Germline CDR1 and CDR2: LNHNV and YYDKDF (reference sequence). Trimming removed 0 bases at V and 4 bases at J, with 7 bases between. The rearrangement uses TRBV15 and TRBJ2-7, with D hard to call. This receptor was obtained from a man aged 55 to 70 with acute or convalescent COVID-19. The source material was peripheral blood. The CDR3 sequence: CATSRELLYEQYF. The CDR3 DNA reads TGTGCCACCAGCAGAGAACTCTTGTACGAGCAGTACTTC.